Shown below are 20 T cell receptor beta chains from a single sample sequenced in a study of persistence of HIV-infected CD4 T cells. For these receptors, no antigen is known. Cells were stimulated nonspecifically with anti-CD3/anti-CD28 magnetic beads. CD4+ T cells upregulating both CD40 ligand and CD69 were sorted as responding cells. Sequencing used immunoSEQ version 4 in survey mode. Some clones are missing from TCRdb's copy, which holds only in-frame ones; the method was immunoSEQ multiplex PCR. The data show 35,000 to 40,000 clones, around 90% seen once. The sequences come from CD4+ T cells sorted from PBMCs after approximately 19-hour stimulation, collected from a patient who received antiretroviral therapy. All receptors come from an adult man with HIV who was CMV-seropositive.

The V gene is TRBV6-5, the J gene TRBJ2-5; D tentatively reads TRBD1 or TRBD2 (5 bases each). The V gene lost 4 bases and the J gene lost 5 bases, with 17 bases spanning the gap. The germline V gene encodes CDR1 MNHEY and CDR2 SVGAGI. The CDR3 sequence is 15 residues long. CDR3 bases: TGTGCCAGCAGTTTAACACGGGACGGCCGGGAGACCCAGTACTTC. It is translated as CASSLTRDGRETQYF.

The chain carries TRBV7-8 and TRBJ2-2; the D is unclear. Per the germline V gene, CDR1 is SGHVS and CDR2 is FQNEAQ. Trimming cost V 2 bases and J 2 bases, with 15 bases left between them. The CDR3 extends over 17 amino acids. For the CDR3, the DNA is TGTGCCAGCAGCTTAAATTTTGGACGGAGAAACACCGGGGAGCTGTTTTTT. Protein product: CASSLNFGRRNTGELFF.

CDR3 nucleotides: TGTGCCAGCAGTGTGGAGGGGGGAGAGGGTCAGCCCCAGCATTTT. This sequence encodes CASSVEGGEGQPQHF. The chain joins TRBV6-4 to TRBJ1-5; maybe TRBD1 (6 bases). Between the trimmed V and J ends, which lost 4 bases and 6 bases, there was a span of 16 bases. The germline V gene encodes CDR1 MRHNA and CDR2 SNTAGT. This CDR3 spans 15 amino acids.

This clone was counted a few times. The chain couples TRBV6-5 to TRBJ1-1; D may be TRBD1 (5 bases). V was shortened by 2 bases and J by 7 bases, with 11 bases between the two germline ends. Germline loops: CDR1 MNHEY, CDR2 SVGAGI. The CDR3 totals 13 residues. For the CDR3, the DNA is TGTGCCAGCAGTTACCGGCAGGGAGGTGAAGCTTTCTTT. Translating gives CASSYRQGGEAFF.

V gene TRBV30 combines with J gene TRBJ1-6; D remains unclear. The germline V gene encodes CDR1 GTSNPN and CDR2 SVGIG (reference sequence). The V end lost 4 bases, the J end lost 9 bases, and 16 bases lay between the germline ends. The CDR3 covers 14 residues. Here the CDR3 reads CAWKFFPGGSPLHF. CDR3 DNA: TGTGCCTGGAAATTCTTCCCAGGCGGTTCACCCCTCCACTTT. Full variable domain (missing parts from reference TRBV30 and TRBJ1-6): SQTIHQWPATLVQPVGSPLSLECTVEGTSNPNLYWYRQAAGRGLQLLFYSVGIGQISSEVPQNLSASRPQDRQFILSSKKLLLSDSGFYLCAWKFFPGGSPLHFGNGTRLTVT.

V is TRBV6-6 and J is TRBJ1-2, with TRBD1 matching 7 bases. V dropped 2 bases and J dropped 6; count of bases not matched to a gene: 6. The CDR3 contains 14 residues. The V gene's germline CDR1 is MNHNY and CDR2 SVGAGI (reference sequence). Here the CDR3 reads CASSYGGQSDGYTF. The DNA for the CDR3 is TGTGCCAGCAGTTACGGGGGACAGTCAGATGGCTACACCTTC.

The chain is built from TRBV6-2 or TRBV6-3 and TRBJ1-1; D gene unclear. In germline, CDR1 is MNHEY, CDR2 SVGEGT. V dropped 0 bases and J dropped 3 bases, with 5 bases sitting between them. The CDR3 runs to 13 residues. CDR3 sequence: CASSYSRDTEAFF. The CDR3 coding sequence is TGTGCCAGCAGTTACTCTAGAGACACTGAAGCTTTCTTT.

The chain uses TRBV18 and TRBJ2-5, with TRBD2 as a possible D gene (6 bases). Germline V CDR1 and CDR2: KGHSH, LQKENI. Trimming cost V 1 base and J 4 bases, with 10 bases left between them. This CDR3 contains 14 residues. The CDR3 DNA reads TGTGCCAGCTCACCACAAGGGAGGCGAGAGACCCAGTACTTC. As protein: CASSPQGRRETQYF.

The chain recombines TRBV6-5 with TRBJ1-6, with no clear D. Germline CDR1 is MNHEY and CDR2 is SVGAGI. Between the trimmed V and J ends, which lost 4 bases and 0 bases, there was a span of 10 bases. CDR3 length: 16 residues. This chain's CDR3 is CASSFSESSYNSPLHF. The CDR3 nucleotides read TGTGCCAGCAGTTTCTCAGAGAGCTCCTATAATTCACCCCTCCACTTT.

V usage is TRBV7-2 and J usage is TRBJ1-2; TRBD1 might be the D (6 bases). V dropped 1 base and J dropped 5 bases, with 14 bases sitting between them. This CDR3 comprises 15 residues. Germline V CDR1 and CDR2: SGHTA, FQGNSA. CDR3 sequence (DNA): TGTGCCAGCAGCTTAGAGGGGGGTGTCAGGTATGGCTACACCTTC. This gives the protein CASSLEGGVRYGYTF.

On this clone itself: This same CDR3 is encoded by further DNA sequences in the sample. The chain couples TRBV10-1 to TRBJ2-7; D is undetermined. The germline V and J ends were trimmed by 3 bases and 4 bases, with 7 bases remaining between them. CDR1 and CDR2 from the germline V gene are WNHNN and SYGVQD (reference sequence). This CDR3 is built from 12 residues. The CDR3 here is CASSDGAYEQYF. The CDR3 bases are TGCGCCAGCAGTGACGGAGCTTACGAGCAGTACTTC.

This clone was seen once. V gene TRBV11-1 combines with J gene TRBJ1-2; no firm D call. The CDR3 has 13 amino acids. Germline V gives CDR1 SGHAT, CDR2 FQDESV (reference sequence). V lost 0 bases to trimming and J lost 8 bases, with 10 bases between them. The CDR3 is CASSLASAKGYTF. DNA of the CDR3: TGTGCCAGCAGCTTAGCGTCAGCCAAAGGCTACACCTTC.

The chain carries TRBV27 and TRBJ1-1; a weak D match, TRBD1 (6 bases). This CDR3 contains 17 residues. V was cut by 0 bases and J by 0 bases, with 14 bases left in between. Germline lookup yields CDR1 MNHEY and CDR2 SMNVEV (reference sequence). The CDR3 region has the DNA TGTGCCAGCAGTTTATCGCAAAGGGGGACAATGAACACTGAAGCTTTCTTT. Its protein product is CASSLSQRGTMNTEAFF.

About this clone: Other DNA sequences in this sample translate to the same CDR3. The chain recombines TRBV18 with TRBJ1-5; D is perhaps TRBD1 (5 bases). Germline values: CDR1 KGHSH, CDR2 LQKENI. CDR3 length: 13 amino acids. V lost 6 bases and J lost 4, with 10 bases in between. CDR3 loop: CASSPQGNQPQHF. CDR3 bases: TGTGCCAGCTCCCCTCAGGGAAATCAGCCCCAGCATTTT.

As for this clone: Compared with germline, one end of the junction differs, possibly owing to a read error. The V and J genes are TRBV6-1 and TRBJ2-5; D not resolved. Germline V gene lookup returns CDR1 MNHNS and CDR2 SASEGT. There are 15 residues in the CDR3. CDR3 protein: CASREAWGRVETQYF. In nucleotides, the CDR3 is TGTGCCAGCAGAGAAGCGTGGGGAAGGGTTGAGACCCAGTACTTC.

This clone occurred once. The CDR3 sequence is CASSVGDREHNEQFF. The CDR3 DNA reads as TGTGCCAGCAGCGTAGGAGACAGGGAACACAATGAGCAGTTCTTC. The gene calls are TRBV9 and TRBJ2-1, with 7 bases matching TRBD1. With 0 bases clipped from V and 5 bases from J, the junction kept 5 bases outside the gene matches. The germline V gene has CDR1 SGDLS and CDR2 YYNGEE. The CDR3 totals 15 residues.

The chain uses TRBV19 and TRBJ1-1; D gene uncertain. CDR1 LNHDA and CDR2 SQIVND come from the germline V gene (reference sequence). The V end lost 5 bases, the J end lost 3 bases, and 19 bases lay between the germline ends. This CDR3 has 16 amino acids. The chain's CDR3 is CASSLERRNRDTEAFF. The DNA for the CDR3 is TGTGCCAGTAGTCTTGAACGGAGGAATAGGGACACTGAAGCTTTCTTT.

V gene TRBV9 combines with J gene TRBJ2-2; no reliable D call. V was trimmed by 0 bases and J by 4 bases, leaving 7 bases between them. Per germline, CDR1 SGDLS and CDR2 YYNGEE. The CDR3 runs to 14 residues. This chain's CDR3 is CASSVVGFTGELFF. The CDR3 DNA follows: TGTGCCAGCAGCGTAGTGGGCTTCACCGGGGAGCTGTTTTTT. The full variable domain, completed using reference TRBV9 and TRBJ2-2, is DSGVTQTPKHLITATGQRVTLRCSPRSGDLSVYWYQQSLDQGLQFLIQYYNGEERAKGNILERFSAQQFPDLHSELNLSSLELGDSALYFCASSVVGFTGELFFGEGSRLTVL.

The rearrangement links TRBV19 to TRBJ1-2, with TRBD1 as a possible D gene (5 bases). Per germline, CDR1 LNHDA and CDR2 SQIVND (reference sequence). This CDR3 comprises 14 residues. The V end was cut by 5 bases, the J end by 10 bases, with 20 bases between. CDR3 DNA: TGTGCCAGTAGTTCCCCCGGGTGGCAGGGCGACTACACCTTC. Its translation is CASSSPGWQGDYTF.

As DNA, the CDR3 is TGTGCCTGGAATCGGCGCCCACAGGGTTTTTCCACCACCGGGGAGCTGTTTTTT. Its translation is CAWNRRPQGFSTTGELFF. The chain is built from TRBV30 and TRBJ2-2; tentative D call: TRBD1 (6 bases). The ends were cut back, 4 bases at V and 4 bases at J, with 25 bases in the middle. The CDR3 totals 18 residues. CDR1 is GTSNPN and CDR2 is SVGIG in the germline V gene (reference sequence).